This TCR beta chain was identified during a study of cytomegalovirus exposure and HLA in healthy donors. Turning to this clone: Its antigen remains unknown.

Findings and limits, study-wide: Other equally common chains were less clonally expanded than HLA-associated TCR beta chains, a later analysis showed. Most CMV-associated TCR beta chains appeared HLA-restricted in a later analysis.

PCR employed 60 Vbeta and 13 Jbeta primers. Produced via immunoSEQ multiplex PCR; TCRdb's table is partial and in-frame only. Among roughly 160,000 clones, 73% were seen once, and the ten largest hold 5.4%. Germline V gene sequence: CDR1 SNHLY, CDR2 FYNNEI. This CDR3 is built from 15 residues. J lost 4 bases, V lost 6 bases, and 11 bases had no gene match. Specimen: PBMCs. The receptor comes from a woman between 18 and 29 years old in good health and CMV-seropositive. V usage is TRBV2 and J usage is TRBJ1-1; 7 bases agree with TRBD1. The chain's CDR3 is CASRTTGQIPTEAFF. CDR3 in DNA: TGTGCCAGCAGAACAACGGGACAGATTCCCACTGAAGCTTTCTTT.